The TCR beta chain described here comes from a study of T cells after yellow fever vaccination. TCRdb ran MiXCR on the 5' RACE reads and lists one entry per CDR3 protein. Here the sample spans a few hundred thousand distinct CDR3 sequences, 6.2% being singletons. The CDR3 loop spans 14 amino acids. Germline V gives CDR1 KGHSH, CDR2 LQKENI. Trimming shortened V by 3 bases and J by 8 bases, and 13 bases separated the two germline ends. The input for sequencing was PBMCs, taken 5 days after the yellow fever booster vaccination. The J gene is TRBJ1-4, the V gene TRBV18, with D perhaps TRBD1 (5 bases). This sequence was found in a man aged 25-45 years who received the YFV17D yellow fever vaccine. CDR3 sequence reads: CASSPQQVKEKLFF. For the CDR3, the DNA is TGTGCCAGCTCACCGCAACAGGTTAAGGAAAAACTGTTTTTT.